The 6 T cell receptor beta chains presented below share a single source sample, sequenced in a study of T cell responses to AZD1222 COVID-19 vaccine. Sequencing was performed with immunoSEQ multiplex PCR; in TCRdb, only in-frame clones are kept and a portion is missing. The table records roughly 150,000 clones, 80% to 95% of them present only once. Sample: peripheral blood, taken 28 days after the second AZD1222 dose. The receptors derive from an adult who received the AZD1222 COVID-19 vaccine.

The V call is TRBV6-5, the J call TRBJ1-2; D may be TRBD1 (5 bases). The CDR3 is 13 residues long. V was cut by 0 bases and J by 6 bases, with 8 bases left in between. The germline V gene has CDR1 MNHEY and CDR2 SVGAGI. CDR3 region: CASSYSEGDGYTF. The CDR3 DNA reads TGTGCCAGCAGTTACTCGGAAGGGGATGGCTACACCTTC.

This clone was detected once. The chain joins TRBV2 to TRBJ2-1, with 7 bases lining up with TRBD2. Germline V gene sequence: CDR1 SNHLY, CDR2 FYNNEI. The CDR3 sequence is 13 residues long. Germline trimming cut 10 bases from V and 4 bases from J; bases unmatched to any gene: 7. Here the CDR3 DNA reads TGTGCCAATTGGGGGGGACTTTACAATGAGCAGTTCTTC. Translation: CANWGGLYNEQFF.

This chain joins TRBV13 and TRBJ2-6, with TRBD1 identical over 8 bases. Germline CDR1 reads PRHDT; CDR2 reads FYEKMQ (reference sequence). There are 20 residues in the CDR3. With 6 bases clipped from V and 0 bases from J, the junction kept 16 bases outside the gene matches. The CDR3 region is CASRFIAGGEVSSGANVLTF. The CDR3 DNA is TGTGCCAGCAGATTCATCGCAGGGGGCGAGGTCAGCTCTGGGGCCAACGTCCTGACTTTC.

V is TRBV7-8 and J is TRBJ1-2, with 7 nucleotides matching TRBD1. Trimming at V came to 5 bases and at J to 7 bases, leaving 4 bases not matched to a gene. This CDR3 region has 12 residues. In germline, CDR1 is SGHVS, CDR2 FQNEAQ. The CDR3 here is CASSQTGSGYTF. The CDR3 region has the DNA TGTGCCAGCAGCCAGACAGGGTCTGGCTACACCTTC. The variable domain in full, completed from reference TRBV7-8 and TRBJ1-2, reads GAGVSQSPRYKVAKRGQDVALRCDPISGHVSLFWYQQALGQGPEFLTYFQNEAQLDKSGLPSDRFFAERPEGSVSTLKIQRTQQEDSAVYLCASSQTGSGYTFGSGTRLTVV.

The chain has TRBV7-9 and TRBJ2-7, with a possible D match to TRBD2 (5 bases). The germline V gene encodes CDR1 SEHNR and CDR2 FQNEAQ (reference sequence). The V and J ends lost 1 base and 7 bases respectively, with 8 bases between them. The CDR3 totals 12 residues. Here the CDR3 reads CASSLDRLEQYF. CDR3 nucleotide sequence: TGTGCCAGCAGCTTAGACAGACTAGAGCAGTACTTC.

The rearrangement joins TRBV19 to TRBJ1-5, with unresolved D. Trimming stripped 1 base from V and 9 bases from J, with 13 bases between. The CDR3 covers 14 residues. Germline-derived CDR1 and CDR2 are LNHDA and SQIVND (reference sequence). CDR3 loop: CASSIGIADGPQHF. The CDR3 DNA follows: TGTGCCAGTAGTATAGGGATAGCGGATGGGCCCCAGCATTTT.